The rows below give T cell receptor beta chains drawn from one sample of a study of cytomegalovirus exposure and HLA in healthy donors. The protocol was immunoSEQ multiplex PCR, while the TCRdb copy is restricted to in-frame clones and leaves out a portion. The repertoire holds over 100,000 clones, with 76% as singletons. The sequencing input was PBMCs. These receptors all come from a female donor in good health and CMV-seropositive. The CDR3 runs from the conserved cysteine through the conserved F or W. The order of the fields is J gene, clone size, V gene, D gene, CDR3 DNA, CDR3 protein. A D gene is named only where the DNA matches it firmly. Clone sizes are given selectively: once, few, many, or a class where the clone is expanded.

J gene: TRBJ2-2
clone size: .
V gene: TRBV5-1
D gene: TRBD2
CDR3 DNA: TGCGCCAGCAGCTACCTAGCGGGAGGGCCCACCGGGGAGCTGTTTTTT
CDR3 protein: CASSYLAGGPTGELFF

J gene: TRBJ2-7
clone size: .
V gene: TRBV28
D gene: .
CDR3 DNA: TGTGCCAGCAGTCAAGCTAGCGCGGCCACCTACGAGCAGTACTTC
CDR3 protein: CASSQASAATYEQYF

J gene: TRBJ2-7
clone size: .
V gene: TRBV11-2
D gene: TRBD2
CDR3 DNA: TGTGCCAGCAGCTTAGGCGGGAGTCTCTACGAGCAGTACTTC
CDR3 protein: CASSLGGSLYEQYF

J gene: TRBJ2-3
clone size: .
V gene: TRBV2
D gene: TRBD1
CDR3 DNA: TGTGCCAGCAGTGATGTGGGACAGGGATTCGATACGCAGTATTTT
CDR3 protein: CASSDVGQGFDTQYF

J gene: TRBJ2-7
clone size: .
V gene: TRBV9
D gene: .
CDR3 DNA: TGTGCCAGCAGCGTAGATAGCAACCCAGAGGGCTACGAGCAGTACTTC
CDR3 protein: CASSVDSNPEGYEQYF

J gene: TRBJ2-5
clone size: .
V gene: TRBV2
D gene: .
CDR3 DNA: TGTGCCAGCAGAACGGGACTTCGAGTAGAGACCCAGTACTTC
CDR3 protein: CASRTGLRVETQYF

J gene: TRBJ2-3
clone size: few
V gene: TRBV4-1
D gene: .
CDR3 DNA: TGCGCCAGCAGCGAAAAGGAACGTAGCGGTAGCACAGATACGCAGTATTTT
CDR3 protein: CASSEKERSGSTDTQYF

J gene: TRBJ1-1
clone size: .
V gene: TRBV28
D gene: .
CDR3 DNA: TGTGCCAGCAGTTTCGCAGGGTCGATGAACACTGAAGCTTTCTTT
CDR3 protein: CASSFAGSMNTEAFF

J gene: TRBJ2-1
clone size: .
V gene: TRBV9
D gene: .
CDR3 DNA: TGTGCCAGCAGCGTAGAGGAGGGAGTAATGCACAATGAGCAGTTCTTC
CDR3 protein: CASSVEEGVMHNEQFF

J gene: TRBJ2-7
clone size: .
V gene: TRBV7-6
D gene: .
CDR3 DNA: TGTGCCAGCAGCTTAGATTGGGCTACCTACGAGCAGTACTTC
CDR3 protein: CASSLDWATYEQYF

J gene: TRBJ2-1
clone size: few
V gene: TRBV6-4
D gene: TRBD1
CDR3 DNA: TGTGCCAGCAGTGACTCCTGGACAGGGGCTCCGAGCAATGAGCAGTTCTTC
CDR3 protein: CASSDSWTGAPSNEQFF

J gene: TRBJ1-2
clone size: few
V gene: TRBV18
D gene: .
CDR3 DNA: TGTGCCAGCTCACCACCTCAGGTGAATGGCTACACCTTC
CDR3 protein: CASSPPQVNGYTF

J gene: TRBJ1-2
clone size: .
V gene: TRBV9
D gene: TRBD1
CDR3 DNA: TGTGCCAGCAGCGTAGACGTACGTACAGGGGTCTTGTCTGGCTACACCTTC
CDR3 protein: CASSVDVRTGVLSGYTF

J gene: TRBJ1-2
clone size: few
V gene: TRBV14
D gene: TRBD1
CDR3 DNA: TGTGCCAGCAGGCCCGGGACAGGGTATGGCTACACCTTC
CDR3 protein: CASRPGTGYGYTF

J gene: TRBJ1-1
clone size: once
V gene: TRBV6-1
D gene: .
CDR3 DNA: TGTGCCAGCGCTATAGCAGAGAACACTGAAGCTTTCTTT
CDR3 protein: CASAIAENTEAFF

J gene: TRBJ1-1
clone size: .
V gene: TRBV19
D gene: .
CDR3 DNA: TGTGCCAGTAGTATCGTCATGGCGGCGAACACTGAAGCTTTCTTT
CDR3 protein: CASSIVMAANTEAFF

J gene: TRBJ2-2
clone size: .
V gene: TRBV11-2
D gene: .
CDR3 DNA: TGTGCCAGCAGCTCCGACAGGGGACTAACCGGGGAGCTGTTTTTT
CDR3 protein: CASSSDRGLTGELFF

J gene: TRBJ2-1
clone size: once
V gene: TRBV7-9
D gene: TRBD2
CDR3 DNA: TGTGCCAGCAGCCCTGGACTAGCGGGAGGAATCTGGGTTGAGCAGTTCTTC
CDR3 protein: CASSPGLAGGIWVEQFF

J gene: TRBJ2-3
clone size: .
V gene: TRBV19
D gene: TRBD2
CDR3 DNA: TGTGCCAGTACTACGGGACTAGCGTCAGATACGCAGTATTTT
CDR3 protein: CASTTGLASDTQYF

J gene: TRBJ1-6
clone size: .
V gene: TRBV28
D gene: TRBD1
CDR3 DNA: TGTGCCAGCAGCAGGGGGAATTCACCCCTCCACTTT
CDR3 protein: CASSRGNSPLHF

J gene: TRBJ2-7
clone size: .
V gene: TRBV10-1
D gene: TRBD2
CDR3 DNA: TGCGCCAGCAGTGAAGGGTTTAGCGGGAGGGATAGCTCCTACGAGCAGTACTTC
CDR3 protein: CASSEGFSGRDSSYEQYF

J gene: TRBJ2-2
clone size: .
V gene: TRBV28
D gene: .
CDR3 DNA: TGTGCCAGCAGAAGGACTGGGGCCGGGGAGCTGTTTTTT
CDR3 protein: CASRRTGAGELFF

J gene: TRBJ2-1
clone size: .
V gene: TRBV9
D gene: .
CDR3 DNA: TGTGCCAGCAGCGTAGAAGCGGCAGGCACCTACAATGAGCAGTTCTTC
CDR3 protein: CASSVEAAGTYNEQFF

J gene: TRBJ1-5
clone size: few
V gene: TRBV6-1
D gene: TRBD1
CDR3 DNA: TGTGCCAGCAGTGAAGGAGGACAGGGGGCATGGCAGCCCCAGCATTTT
CDR3 protein: CASSEGGQGAWQPQHF

J gene: TRBJ2-7
clone size: .
V gene: TRBV27
D gene: .
CDR3 DNA: TGTGCCAGCAGTTCGGGACTTTTTGAGCAGTACTTC
CDR3 protein: CASSSGLFEQYF

J gene: TRBJ2-2
clone size: .
V gene: TRBV7-2
D gene: TRBD2
CDR3 DNA: TGTGCCAGCAGCCTGAGCGGGGGGGCCTACACCGGGGAGCTGTTTTTT
CDR3 protein: CASSLSGGAYTGELFF

J gene: TRBJ2-1
clone size: few
V gene: TRBV6-1
D gene: TRBD2
CDR3 DNA: TGTGCCAGCAGGCTAGCGGGTAGCTCCTACAATGAGCAGTTCTTC
CDR3 protein: CASRLAGSSYNEQFF

J gene: TRBJ2-1
clone size: .
V gene: TRBV11-3
D gene: TRBD1
CDR3 DNA: TGTGCCAGCAGCTTGGACAGGAATGAGCAGTTCTTC
CDR3 protein: CASSLDRNEQFF

J gene: TRBJ2-4
clone size: .
V gene: TRBV19
D gene: .
CDR3 DNA: TGTGCCAGTAGTAAAGAGGGGGGGCGCTCAGTAGGGCTAGCTAAAAACATTCAGTACTTC
CDR3 protein: CASSKEGGRSVGLAKNIQYF

J gene: TRBJ2-2
clone size: .
V gene: TRBV5-1
D gene: TRBD2
CDR3 DNA: TGCGCCAGCAGCTTGTTCACGGCTAGCGGGAGGGGGAACACCGGGGAGCTGTTTTTT
CDR3 protein: CASSLFTASGRGNTGELFF

J gene: TRBJ2-1
clone size: .
V gene: TRBV11-3
D gene: TRBD2
CDR3 DNA: TGTGCCAGCAGCTTAGACACTAGCGCTTATGAGCAGTTCTTC
CDR3 protein: CASSLDTSAYEQFF

J gene: TRBJ1-4
clone size: once
V gene: TRBV5-1
D gene: TRBD1
CDR3 DNA: TGCGCCAGCAGCTTATCCGGGACAGGGGGCGAAAAACTGTTTTTT
CDR3 protein: CASSLSGTGGEKLFF

J gene: TRBJ2-3
clone size: few
V gene: TRBV6-5
D gene: .
CDR3 DNA: TGTGCCAGCAGTTCCTCTTCGGGGGGCCTAAATACGCAGTATTTT
CDR3 protein: CASSSSSGGLNTQYF